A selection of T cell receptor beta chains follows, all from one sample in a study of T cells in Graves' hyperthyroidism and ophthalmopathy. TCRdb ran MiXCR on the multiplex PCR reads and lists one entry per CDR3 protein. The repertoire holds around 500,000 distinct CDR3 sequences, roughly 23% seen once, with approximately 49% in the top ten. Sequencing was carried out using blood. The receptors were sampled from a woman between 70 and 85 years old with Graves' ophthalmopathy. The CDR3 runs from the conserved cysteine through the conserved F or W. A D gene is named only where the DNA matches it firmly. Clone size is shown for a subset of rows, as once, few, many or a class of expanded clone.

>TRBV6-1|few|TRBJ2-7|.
TGTGCCAGCATGGGGGCAGGGAGCCACGAGCAGTACTTC
CASMGAGSHEQYF
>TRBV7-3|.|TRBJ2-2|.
TGTGCCAGCAGCCCCCATGGGGGCGGGGAGCTGTTTTTT
CASSPHGGGELFF
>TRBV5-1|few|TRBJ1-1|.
TGCGCCAGCAGCTTTAATTGGGGGGGGGACACTGAAGCTTTCTTT
CASSFNWGGDTEAFF
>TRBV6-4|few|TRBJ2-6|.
TGTGCCAGCAGTGACTCGACAGGAGAGGCCAACGTCCTGACTTTC
CASSDSTGEANVLTF
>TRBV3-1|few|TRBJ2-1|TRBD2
TGTGCCAGCAGCCAAGGGACTAGCGGGAGATGGAGTGAGCAGTTCTTC
CASSQGTSGRWSEQFF
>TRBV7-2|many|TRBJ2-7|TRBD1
TGTGCCAGCAGCTCTTCCGGGACAGGGTCCTACGAGCAGTACTTC
CASSSSGTGSYEQYF
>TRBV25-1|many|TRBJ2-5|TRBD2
TGTGCCAGCAGTCCGGGGGGGTCCCAGTACTTC
CASSPGGSQYF
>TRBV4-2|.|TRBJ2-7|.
TGTGCCAGCAGCCAAGAAGCGTCGGACGGACCCTACGAGCAGTACTTC
CASSQEASDGPYEQYF
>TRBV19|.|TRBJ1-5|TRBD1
TGTGCCAGTAGTCCGGACAGGGTCCGTGGGCCCCAGCATTTT
CASSPDRVRGPQHF
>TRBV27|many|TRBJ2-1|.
TGTGCCAGCAGCGGGGACCAGGATGGTGAGCAGTTCTTC
CASSGDQDGEQFF
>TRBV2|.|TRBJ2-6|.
TGTGCCACAACACCAGGGGCTGGGGCCAACGTCCTGACTTTC
CATTPGAGANVLTF
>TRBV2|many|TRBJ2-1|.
TGTGCCAGCAGTTTCATGGGATACAATGAGCAGTTCTTC
CASSFMGYNEQFF
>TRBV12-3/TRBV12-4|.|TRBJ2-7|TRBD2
TGTGCCAGCAGACTAGCGGGAGATCGCGAGCAGTACTTC
CASRLAGDREQYF